The T cell receptor beta chain described here comes from a study of T-cell memory formation after mild COVID-19. Study information: Clusters were largely donor specific.

V shed 3 bases and J shed 1 base, with 10 bases lying between them. This CDR3 is 16 amino acids long. The V gene's germline CDR1 is MGHDK and CDR2 SYGVNS. A word on this clonotype: Its antigen is not known.

Study-level findings and limits: Unconfirmed was the SARS-CoV-2 specificity of second-wave clones that peaked on day 37. Pre-infection memory contained some responding clones, which suggested that cross-reactive memory had joined. Later expanders leaned CD4+, whereas clones that contracted between day 15 and 85 were balanced CD4/CD8.

TCRdb processed the 5' RACE reads anew with MiXCR; each CDR3 protein has one entry. The data show roughly 610,000 distinct CDR3 sequences, 15% to 20% seen once. The source is an adult woman who had mild COVID-19 (a few samples of this study predate the infection). Cell type and time point are not known. The rearrangement uses TRBV25-1 and TRBJ2-6, with a tentative D call TRBD2 (5 bases). Material for sequencing was PBMCs or a T cell subset sorted from them (not recorded which). The CDR3 loop is CASSDSRRSGANVLTF. The CDR3 coding sequence is TGTGCCAGCAGTGATAGCCGGAGGTCTGGGGCCAACGTCCTGACTTTC. Based on the CDR3 plus reference TRBV25-1 and TRBJ2-6, the full variable domain is EADIYQTPRYLVIGTGKKITLECSQTMGHDKMYWYQQDPGMELHLIHYSYGVNSTEKGDLSSESTVSRIRTEHFPLTLESARPSHTSQYLCASSDSRRSGANVLTFGAGSRLTVL.